This T cell receptor beta chain stems from a study of shared clonotypes between healthy human individuals. The CDR3 spans 15 residues. Germline CDR1 reads KGHSH; CDR2 reads LQKENI. Trimming pared 6 bases from V and 1 base from J, leaving 14 bases between. Only in-frame clones appear in the TCRdb table, and some are missing; sequencing was by immunoSEQ multiplex PCR. The data contain about 2 million clones, just under 95% of them singletons. Naive CD8 cells were CD45RO-negative, positively selected for CCR7, excluding terminally differentiated effector memory CD45RA+ cells. Nashville, Tennessee was home to all donors, each a Caucasian adult. This clone was counted a single time.

Sequencing used naive CD8+ T cells sorted from blood. The receptor was derived from a man aged 18 to 29 in good health. This chain joins TRBV18 and TRBJ2-3; either TRBD1 or TRBD2 may supply D (5 bases each). The CDR3 DNA is TGTGCCAGCTCGGGTTTGGGACCCCGCACAGATACGCAGTATTTT. Protein: CASSGLGPRTDTQYF. The whole variable domain, remainder taken from reference TRBV18 and TRBJ2-3, is NAGVMQNPRHLVRRRGQEARLRCSPMKGHSHVYWYRQLPEEGLKFMVYLQKENIIDESGMPKERFSAEFPKEGPSILRIQQVVRGDSAAYFCASSGLGPRTDTQYFGPGTRLTVL.